The subject of this entry is one TCR beta chain. The data derive from a study of blood T cell repertoires in COVID-19. Background on the study: Italy, Spain and the United States were the sources of the convalescent and acute COVID-19 samples. T cells, B-cell-depleted T cells, or PBMCs supplied cDNA or gDNA.

Original handling: Reference gene primers were amplified, and this amplification served to estimate nucleated cell counts. Profiled with immunoSEQ multiplex PCR; TCRdb holds only in-frame clones, not every one. For V, J and clone size, that table is used; D and trimming come from the DNA. This table has more than 100,000 clones, roughly nine tenths appearing once. The CDR3 is made up of 15 amino acids. Germline-derived CDR1 and CDR2 are SNHLY and FYNNEI. V lost 2 bases, J lost 9 bases, and 14 bases lay in between. Source material: peripheral blood. The V gene is TRBV2, the J gene TRBJ1-6, with D possibly being TRBD1 (5 bases). This receptor was taken from a woman between 55 and 75 years old with acute or convalescent COVID-19. Here the CDR3 DNA reads TGTGCCAGCAGTGAACCCCAGGGCCAGGCTTCACCCCTCCACTTT. Translating it yields CASSEPQGQASPLHF. Variable domain in full (rest from reference TRBV2 and TRBJ1-6): EPEVTQTPSHQVTQMGQEVILRCVPISNHLYFYWYRQILGQKVEFLVSFYNNEISEKSEIFDDQFSVERPDGSNFTLKIRSTKLEDSAMYFCASSEPQGQASPLHFGNGTRLTVT.